These T cell receptor beta chains were read from a single sample in a study of cytomegalovirus exposure and HLA in healthy donors. Clones were read by immunoSEQ multiplex PCR, and TCRdb kept only the in-frame ones, dropping some. The sample holds over 85,000 clones, approximately 77% seen once. What was sequenced was PBMCs. Receptors were obtained from a female donor in good health and CMV-seronegative. The CDR3 runs from the conserved cysteine through the conserved F or W. D genes are given only for firm matches. Clone size is shown for a subset of rows, as once, few, many or a class of expanded clone.

J gene,CDR3 length,V gene,D gene,clone size,CDR3 protein,CDR3 DNA
TRBJ2-1,17,TRBV7-9,TRBD2,.,CASSLKGVAGGGYEQFF,TGTGCCAGCAGCTTAAAGGGGGTAGCGGGAGGGGGTTATGAGCAGTTCTTC
TRBJ2-7,18,TRBV28,TRBD1,.,CASSFFPGAGQASYEQYF,TGTGCCAGCAGTTTTTTCCCCGGGGCGGGACAGGCCTCCTACGAGCAGTACTTC
TRBJ1-5,15,TRBV28,TRBD1,.,CASRRTGPRNQPQHF,TGTGCCAGCCGAAGGACAGGACCGCGTAATCAGCCCCAGCATTTT
TRBJ1-2,14,TRBV5-6,.,.,CASSTFTGTYGYTF,TGTGCCAGCAGTACGTTTACAGGGACCTATGGCTACACCTTC
TRBJ2-2,17,TRBV1,.,few,CTSSLILAGGPNGELFF,TGCACCAGCAGCCTTATACTAGCGGGGGGGCCTAACGGGGAGCTGTTTTTT
TRBJ2-5,14,TRBV7-6,TRBD2,.,CASSLEAGEGEQYF,TGTGCCAGCAGCTTAGAGGCGGGAGAGGGAGAGCAGTACTTC
TRBJ2-1,18,TRBV19,TRBD2,.,CASSSGTSGRRTYNEQFF,TGTGCCAGTAGTTCCGGGACTAGCGGGAGGAGGACCTACAATGAGCAGTTCTTC
TRBJ2-2,13,TRBV14,.,.,CASSPTVGGELFF,TGTGCCAGCAGCCCTACAGTTGGCGGGGAGCTGTTTTTT
TRBJ2-7,15,TRBV9,TRBD1,.,CASSVGQGIIYEQYF,TGTGCCAGCAGCGTAGGACAGGGCATAATCTACGAGCAGTACTTC
TRBJ2-7,13,TRBV5-1,.,.,CASSQGPDYEQYF,TGCGCCAGCAGCCAGGGTCCCGACTACGAGCAGTACTTC
TRBJ1-2,16,TRBV2,.,.,CAIPYRDVRGGRGYTF,TGTGCCATCCCGTACCGGGACGTCAGGGGTGGACGTGGCTACACCTTC
TRBJ2-4,15,TRBV5-6,TRBD1,.,CASSPTTGAKNIQYF,TGTGCCAGCAGCCCGACGACAGGGGCCAAAAACATTCAGTACTTC
TRBJ1-1,14,TRBV28,.,.,CASSTRLLSFKAFF,TGTGCCAGCAGTACTCGGTTGCTCTCGTTCAAGGCTTTCTTT
TRBJ2-7,15,TRBV7-6,TRBD1,.,CASSRDSEAIYEQYF,TGTGCCAGCAGCCGGGACAGTGAGGCCATCTACGAGCAGTACTTC
TRBJ1-2,12,TRBV2,.,.,CASSGQGNGYTF,TGTGCCAGCAGCGGGCAGGGTAATGGCTACACCTTC